A single sample is the source of the 29 T cell receptor beta chains below, sequenced in a study of T cell repertoires in cytomegalovirus infection. TCRdb re-called the reads with MiXCR, one entry per CDR3 protein. The profile covers roughly 80,000 distinct CDR3 sequences, with approximately 24% appearing a single time and around 50% taken by the ten largest. No cognate antigen is known for these TCRs. Sequencing used CD8+ T cells from cultured PBMCs, obtained from culture after CMV antigen stimulation. The origin of the receptors is a human donor in good health (CMV status not recorded). Some clones in this sample may be carry-over from other donors' samples.

The rearrangement uses TRBV19 and TRBJ2-1; 7 bases align to TRBD2. J lost 7 bases, V lost 7 bases, and 16 bases had no gene match. The CDR3 extends over 16 amino acids. Looked up from germline, CDR1 is LNHDA and CDR2 is SQIVND (reference sequence). CDR3 bases: TGTGCCAGTATTGGACCCGGGACTAAGATTAGGAATGAGCAGTTCTTC. Protein sequence: CASIGPGTKIRNEQFF. Complete variable domain (other parts from reference TRBV19 and TRBJ2-1): DGGITQSPKYLFRKEGQNVTLSCEQNLNHDAMYWYRQDPGQGLRLIYYSQIVNDFQKGDIAEGYSVSREKKESFPLTVTSAQKNPTAFYLCASIGPGTKIRNEQFFGPGTRLTVL.

This chain links TRBV12-3 or TRBV12-4 with TRBJ1-4, with TRBD1 as a possible D gene (5 bases). The CDR3 spans 15 residues. Deletions cut 5 bases from V and 3 bases from J, with 13 bases between. CDR3 nucleotides: TGTGCCAGCAGTCCGACAGTATCACCTAATGAAAAACTGTTTTTT. It yields the protein CASSPTVSPNEKLFF.

This clonotype was recorded a few times. The chain uses TRBV11-2 and TRBJ2-3; D is undetermined. CDR1 and CDR2 (germline): SGHAT, FQNNGV. The CDR3 sequence is 11 residues long. Trimming removed 3 bases from V and 6 bases from J, with 4 bases in between. The DNA of the CDR3 is TGTGCCAGCAGCTTTCCCGATACGCAGTATTTT. This sequence encodes CASSFPDTQYF.

The chain combines TRBV6-1 with TRBJ2-5; D remains ambiguous. Between the trimmed V and J ends, which lost 5 bases and 1 base, there was a span of 8 bases. This CDR3 has 13 residues. CDR1 and CDR2 (germline): MNHNS, SASEGT. CDR3 region: CASSYEVQETQYF. CDR3 nucleotides: TGTGCCAGCAGTTACGAAGTCCAAGAGACCCAGTACTTC.

The table lists this clonotype with many counts. J is TRBJ2-7 and V is TRBV7-2; D gene ambiguous. Germline V gives CDR1 SGHTA, CDR2 FQGNSA. Deletions cut 1 base from V and 0 bases from J, with 25 bases between. The CDR3 totals 20 residues. The CDR3 DNA sequence: TGTGCCAGCAGCTTAGATAGACCTACTGCATCGCGCGCGGCCTCCTACGAGCAGTACTTC. This translates into CASSLDRPTASRAASYEQYF.

Ten or more counts support this clonotype. The chain combines TRBV10-3 with TRBJ2-3; no firm D call. Germline V gene lookup returns CDR1 ENHRY and CDR2 SYGVKD. The CDR3 spans 13 residues. Between the trimmed V and J ends, which lost 6 bases and 4 bases, there was a span of 11 bases. CDR3 protein: CAISRTSADTQYF. CDR3 bases: TGTGCCATCAGCCGAACCAGCGCAGATACGCAGTATTTT.

In this sample, this clonotype turned up a few times. The J gene is TRBJ1-1, the V gene TRBV20-1, with no clear D. Trimming removed 0 bases from V and 3 bases from J, with 8 bases in between. Looked up from germline, CDR1 is DFQATT and CDR2 is SNEGSKA (reference sequence). CDR3 size: 13 residues. CDR3 protein: CSARDWRDTEAFF. The DNA of the CDR3 is TGCAGTGCTAGAGATTGGAGGGACACTGAAGCTTTCTTT.

The chain combines TRBV12-3 or TRBV12-4 with TRBJ2-5, with a tentative D call TRBD2 (5 bases). V gave up 5 bases and J gave up 1 base, with 11 bases separating them. The CDR3 length is 14 residues. The CDR3 DNA is TGTGCCAGCAGTCGACCAGCGGCCCAAGAGACCCAGTACTTC. It codes for CASSRPAAQETQYF.

This sequence joins TRBV5-1 and TRBJ2-3; 7 bases line up with TRBD1. The CDR3 has 16 residues. The germline V gene encodes CDR1 SGHRS and CDR2 YFSETQ. The V gene end was trimmed by 4 bases and the J gene end by 0 bases; junction bases not matched to a gene: 8. This CDR3 is CASSAGRGQSTDTQYF. DNA of the CDR3: TGCGCCAGCAGCGCCGGAAGGGGACAGAGCACAGATACGCAGTATTTT.

This clonotype was found many times. DNA of the CDR3: TGTGCCAGCAGCCCACGCCGGTTTAGCGGCACAGATACGCAGTATTTT. This encodes CASSPRRFSGTDTQYF. This chain links TRBV7-2 with TRBJ2-3; possible D gene TRBD2, 5 bases. Trimming took off 5 bases at V and 1 base at J, with 16 bases between the two ends. CDR3 size: 16 residues. Germline V gene lookup returns CDR1 SGHTA and CDR2 FQGNSA.

This clonotype has only a few counts. The V and J genes are TRBV30 and TRBJ1-5, with 9 positions matching TRBD1. J gave up 6 bases and V 5 bases, and 5 bases lay outside the gene matches. CDR3 size: 13 residues. Per the germline V gene, CDR1 is GTSNPN and CDR2 is SVGIG (reference sequence). The CDR3 DNA is TGTGCCTGGGGAACAGGGGGCAGTCAGCCCCAGCATTTT. Its translation is CAWGTGGSQPQHF.

As concerns this clonotype: One junction end does not reproduce the germline sequence, and a read error may be involved. The chain uses TRBV28 and TRBJ1-6; 7 nucleotides align to TRBD1. CDR3 length: 16 residues. Germline CDR1 MDHEN, CDR2 SYDVKM. The CDR3 nucleotides read TGTGCCAGCAGCTGGGCACAGGGGTCTGTCAATTCACTCCTCCACTTT. Residues: CASSWAQGSVNSLLHF.

The chain employs TRBV2 and TRBJ2-3; D is ambiguous. Germline CDR1 and CDR2: SNHLY and FYNNEI. The ends were cut back, 1 base at V and 0 bases at J, with 2 bases in the middle. The CDR3 consists of 13 residues. CDR3 sequence (DNA): TGTGCCAGCAGTGAAGAAAGCACAGATACGCAGTATTTT. Protein sequence: CASSEESTDTQYF.

The table lists this clonotype with many counts. DNA of the CDR3: TGTGCCAGCAGCTTCAGCCGGACCGGGGAGCTGTTTTTT. Translating gives CASSFSRTGELFF. The J gene is TRBJ2-2, the V gene TRBV7-2; no definite D call. The length of the CDR3 is 13 residues. Trimming cost V 3 bases and J 5 bases, with 7 bases left between them. In germline, CDR1 is SGHTA, CDR2 FQGNSA.

This clonotype was seen more than once but under ten times. The chain uses TRBV2 and TRBJ2-2; no clear D gene. This CDR3 region has 11 residues. From germline, CDR1 is SNHLY and CDR2 FYNNEI. The germline V and J ends were trimmed by 7 bases and 3 bases, with 3 bases remaining between them. CDR3: CASTDTGELFF. The CDR3 DNA sequence: TGTGCCAGCACAGACACCGGGGAGCTGTTTTTT. Using reference TRBV2 and TRBJ2-2 for the parts outside the CDR3, the full variable domain is EPEVTQTPSHQVTQMGQEVILRCVPISNHLYFYWYRQILGQKVEFLVSFYNNEISEKSEIFDDQFSVERPDGSNFTLKIRSTKLEDSAMYFCASTDTGELFFGEGSRLTVL.

There are many counts of this clonotype. The rearrangement uses TRBV12-3 or TRBV12-4 and TRBJ1-1; no firm D call. V was trimmed by 6 bases and J by 5 bases, leaving 13 bases between them. CDR3 length: 13 residues. The CDR3 DNA reads as TGTGCCAGCAGCTTCGCCATGGGAACTGAAGCTTTCTTT. Translating it yields CASSFAMGTEAFF.

The genes are TRBV6-1 and TRBJ2-2; D is unresolved. Trimming took 6 bases from V and 2 from J, leaving 10 bases between them. The CDR3 contains 14 residues. Germline assignment: CDR1 MNHNS and CDR2 SASEGT. CDR3 in DNA: TGTGCCAGCAGCTGGGAAGTCAACACCGGGGAGCTGTTTTTT. It is translated as CASSWEVNTGELFF.

This clonotype has more than one count but fewer than ten. V is TRBV29-1 and J is TRBJ2-7; 11 bases agree with TRBD1. Germline CDR1 SQVTM, CDR2 ANQGSEA. J was trimmed by 7 bases and V by 6 bases; bases with no gene match: 5. The CDR3 has 12 residues. The CDR3 loop is CSVDRGRGEQYF. In DNA form, the CDR3 reads TGCAGCGTGGACAGGGGGCGTGGTGAGCAGTACTTC.

This chain connects TRBV10-2 to TRBJ2-1; D call uncertain. Germline CDR1 reads WSHSY; CDR2 reads SAAADI. CDR3 length: 12 amino acids. V lost 2 bases and J lost 7, with 6 bases in between. CDR3 region: CASSEMVNEQFF. The CDR3 nucleotides read TGCGCCAGCAGTGAGATGGTAAATGAGCAGTTCTTC.

The DNA for the CDR3 is TGTGCCAGCAGTCCCAGGGAAAGGACTAGCCAGGAGCAGTACTTC. Amino acids: CASSPRERTSQEQYF. This chain joins TRBV27 and TRBJ2-7; 8 bases are shared with TRBD2. This CDR3 contains 15 residues. Germline CDR1 and CDR2: MNHEY and SMNVEV (reference sequence). Trimming took 5 bases from V and 7 from J; bases not matched to a gene: 13.

This clonotype was counted only a few times. The chain has TRBV20-1 and TRBJ2-7; maybe TRBD2 (6 bases). V lost 0 bases and J lost 4, with 13 bases in between. This CDR3 contains 14 residues. Per germline, CDR1 DFQATT and CDR2 SNEGSKA (reference sequence). In DNA, the CDR3 is TGCAGTGCTAGAGATCGGGCTAGCGCTTACGAGCAGTACTTC. Encoded protein: CSARDRASAYEQYF.

V and J are TRBV9 and TRBJ1-5; no definite D call. Trimming took off 3 bases at V and 1 base at J, with 5 bases between the two ends. Germline loops: CDR1 SGDLS, CDR2 YYNGEE. The CDR3 is made up of 13 amino acids. CDR3 DNA sequence: TGTGCCAGCAGCGCCGGAAGCAATCAGCCCCAGCATTTT. Encoded protein: CASSAGSNQPQHF. Complete variable domain (other parts from reference TRBV9 and TRBJ1-5): DSGVTQTPKHLITATGQRVTLRCSPRSGDLSVYWYQQSLDQGLQFLIQYYNGEERAKGNILERFSAQQFPDLHSELNLSSLELGDSALYFCASSAGSNQPQHFGDGTRLSIL.

This clonotype was seen a few times. The chain uses TRBV5-1 and TRBJ2-7, with 7 bases identical to TRBD1. The CDR3 loop spans 13 amino acids. Trimming at V came to 2 bases and at J to 5 bases, leaving 4 bases not matched to a gene. In germline, CDR1 is SGHRS, CDR2 YFSETQ. CDR3 in DNA: TGCGCCAGCAGCTTATTCACAGGGGACGAGCAGTACTTC. Translating gives CASSLFTGDEQYF.

CDR3 nucleotide sequence: TGTGCCAGCAGCTTGGGCCTGCGGGCCGACGAGCAGTACTTC. This gives the protein CASSLGLRADEQYF. The rearrangement uses TRBV5-8 and TRBJ2-7; D is possibly TRBD2 (5 bases). V was clipped by 0 bases and J by 5 bases, with 12 bases between them. Germline assignment: CDR1 SGHTS and CDR2 YDEGEE. The CDR3 covers 14 residues.

In this sample, this clonotype turned up a few times. This chain connects TRBV6-6 to TRBJ1-4; no clear D. The CDR3 sequence is 13 residues long. Trimming took off 6 bases at V and 3 bases at J, with 8 bases between the two ends. Germline V gene sequence: CDR1 MNHNY, CDR2 SVGAGI (reference sequence). This CDR3 reads CASREDSNEKLFF. In nucleotides, the CDR3 is TGTGCCAGCAGGGAAGACTCTAATGAAAAACTGTTTTTT.

The V call is TRBV20-1, the J call TRBJ2-7; 7 bases agree with TRBD2. Per germline, CDR1 DFQATT and CDR2 SNEGSKA (reference sequence). CDR3 length equals 14 residues. V shed 4 bases, J shed 2 bases, and the junction held 8 bases outside the gene matches. The CDR3 DNA follows: TGCAGTGCTATGGGCCAGCGGGACGCCTACGAGCAGTACTTC. Its protein is CSAMGQRDAYEQYF.

The chain links TRBV4-3 to TRBJ1-6; D remains unclear. Germline CDR1 LGHNA, CDR2 YSLEER. Trimming stripped 0 bases from V and 2 bases from J, with 8 bases between. This CDR3 comprises 16 residues. As DNA, the CDR3 is TGCGCCAGCAGCCAAGATGGGCAGGCCTATAATTCACCCCTCCACTTT. Protein sequence: CASSQDGQAYNSPLHF.

The chain links TRBV11-2 to TRBJ2-7, with TRBD1 as a possible D gene (5 bases). Trimming took off 2 bases at V and 5 bases at J, with 16 bases between the two ends. CDR1 SGHAT and CDR2 FQNNGV come from the germline V gene. There are 15 residues in the CDR3. CDR3 amino acids: CASSLTWGPADEQYF. In DNA, the CDR3 is TGTGCCAGCAGCTTAACATGGGGCCCCGCAGACGAGCAGTACTTC. Using reference TRBV11-2 and TRBJ2-7 for the parts outside the CDR3, the full variable domain is EAGVAQSPRYKIIEKRQSVAFWCNPISGHATLYWYQQILGQGPKLLIQFQNNGVVDDSQLPKDRFSAERLKGVDSTLKIQPAKLEDSAVYLCASSLTWGPADEQYFGPGTRLTVT.

This clonotype was seen ten or more times. The V gene is TRBV7-2, the J gene TRBJ2-1; D ambiguous. This CDR3 is built from 15 residues. Germline CDR1 and CDR2: SGHTA and FQGNSA. Trimming took 2 bases from V and 0 from J, leaving 8 bases between them. The CDR3 loop is CASSLQGISYNEQFF. The CDR3 DNA is TGTGCCAGCAGCTTACAAGGCATCTCCTACAATGAGCAGTTCTTC. Full variable domain (rest looked up from reference TRBV7-2 and TRBJ2-1): GAGVSQSPSNKVTEKGKDVELRCDPISGHTALYWYRQSLGQGLEFLIYFQGNSAPDKSGLPSDRFSAERTGGSVSTLTIQRTQQEDSAVYLCASSLQGISYNEQFFGPGTRLTVL.